This note documents a single T cell receptor (beta chain) sequence. These data belong to a study of OX40 agonist ivuxolimab in advanced cancers. On the study more broadly: Those enrolled were 80% to 85% male, with a mean age of around 57 years and ages from about 20 to 79.

The CDR3 totals 15 residues. Germline CDR1 is MDHEN and CDR2 is SYDVKM. V dropped 10 bases and J dropped 3 bases, with 22 bases sitting between them. Libraries were prepared by immunoSEQ multiplex PCR; TCRdb keeps only in-frame clonotypes and omits some of them. The sample lists fewer than 75,000 clones, approximately 90% occurring once. Samples of blood were obtained at baseline, on cycle 4 day 1, and on cycle 7 day 1. The source of this sequence is an adult with an advanced solid tumor such as melanoma, head and neck, liver or kidney cancer. The genes are TRBV28 and TRBJ2-7, with D perhaps TRBD2 (6 bases). Sequences were derived from CD4+ or CD8+ T cells sorted from blood, sampled in a trial of the OX40 agonist ivuxolimab. The CDR3 nucleotides read TGTGCCACCCAGCAACTATCGGCGGGAAACTACGAGCAGTACTTC. Residues: CATQQLSAGNYEQYF.